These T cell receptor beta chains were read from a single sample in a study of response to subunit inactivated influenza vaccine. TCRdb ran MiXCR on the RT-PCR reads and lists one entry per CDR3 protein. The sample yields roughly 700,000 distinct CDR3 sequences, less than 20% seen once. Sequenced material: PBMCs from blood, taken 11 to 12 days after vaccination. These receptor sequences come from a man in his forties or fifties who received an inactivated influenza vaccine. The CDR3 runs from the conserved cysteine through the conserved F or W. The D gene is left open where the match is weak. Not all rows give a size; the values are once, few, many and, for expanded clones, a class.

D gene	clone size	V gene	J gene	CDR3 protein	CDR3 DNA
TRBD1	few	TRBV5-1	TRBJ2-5	CASSPQVTQGETQYF	TGCGCCAGCAGCCCCCAGGTGACACAGGGGGAGACCCAGTACTTC
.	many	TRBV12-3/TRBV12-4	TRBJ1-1	CASSPLPETEAFF	TGTGCCAGCAGCCCTCTGCCGGAAACTGAAGCTTTCTTT
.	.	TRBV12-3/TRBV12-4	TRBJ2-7	CASRKTSSYEQYF	TGTGCCAGCAGGAAGACGAGCTCCTACGAGCAGTACTTC
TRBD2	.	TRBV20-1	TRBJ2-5	CSAREGLGPSETQYF	TGCAGTGCTCGGGAGGGTCTGGGGCCAAGTGAGACCCAGTACTTC
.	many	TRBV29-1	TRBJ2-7	CSVKHRSGSGEQYF	TGCAGCGTGAAGCATAGATCGGGTTCGGGAGAGCAGTACTTC
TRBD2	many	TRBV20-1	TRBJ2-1	CSATRLAGGNEQFF	TGCAGTGCTACAAGACTAGCGGGGGGCAATGAGCAGTTCTTC
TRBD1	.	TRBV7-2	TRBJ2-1	CASSLVLNRGSEQFF	TGTGCCAGCAGCTTAGTCCTTAACAGGGGGAGTGAGCAGTTCTTC
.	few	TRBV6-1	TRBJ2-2	CASSMWGENTGELFF	TGTGCCAGCAGTATGTGGGGGGAGAACACCGGGGAGCTGTTTTTT
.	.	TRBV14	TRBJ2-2	CASSPRLDTGELFF	TGTGCCAGCAGTCCCCGCCTAGACACCGGGGAGCTGTTTTTT
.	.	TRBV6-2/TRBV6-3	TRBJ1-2	CASSPDLNYGYTF	TGTGCCAGCAGCCCAGACTTGAACTATGGCTACACCTTC
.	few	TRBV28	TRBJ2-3	CASSGPDTLRPTDTQYF	TGTGCCAGCAGTGGCCCCGACACCCTAAGGCCTACAGATACGCAGTATTTT
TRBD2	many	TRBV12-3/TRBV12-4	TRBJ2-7	CASSSGLAGGFYEQYF	TGTGCCAGCAGTTCAGGACTAGCGGGAGGATTTTACGAGCAGTACTTC
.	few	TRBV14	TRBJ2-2	CASSQGYTGELFF	TGTGCCAGCAGCCAAGGTTACACCGGGGAGCTGTTTTTT
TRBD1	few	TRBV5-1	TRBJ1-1	CASSLRQGLNTEAFF	TGCGCCAGCAGCTTGAGACAGGGGTTGAACACTGAAGCTTTCTTT
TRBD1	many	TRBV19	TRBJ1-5	CASKTGTANNQPQHF	TGTGCCAGTAAGACCGGGACAGCCAACAATCAGCCCCAGCATTTT
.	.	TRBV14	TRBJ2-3	CASSQGWSRTDTQYF	TGTGCCAGCAGCCAAGGTTGGTCGCGGACAGATACGCAGTATTTT
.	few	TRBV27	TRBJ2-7	CASGAGQFSEQYF	TGTGCCAGCGGGGCAGGACAATTTTCCGAGCAGTACTTC
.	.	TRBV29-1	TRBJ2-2	CSVVLVAGNTGELFF	TGCAGCGTTGTGTTGGTAGCAGGAAACACCGGGGAGCTGTTTTTT
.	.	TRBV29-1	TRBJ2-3	CSVGVESTDTQYF	TGCAGCGTTGGAGTAGAAAGCACAGATACGCAGTATTTT
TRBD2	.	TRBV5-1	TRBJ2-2	CASSVGLAGPGELFF	TGCGCCAGCAGCGTGGGACTAGCGGGCCCCGGGGAGCTGTTTTTT
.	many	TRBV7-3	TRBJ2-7	CASSLTGSSEQYF	TGTGCCAGCAGCTTAACAGGGTCGAGCGAGCAGTACTTC
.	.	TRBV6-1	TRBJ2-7	CASRFQVGQSYEQYF	TGTGCCAGCAGGTTCCAAGTGGGGCAGAGCTACGAGCAGTACTTC
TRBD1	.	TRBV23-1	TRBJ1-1	CASSQSIAGQGGTEAFF	TGCGCCAGCAGTCAATCAATTGCGGGACAGGGAGGAACTGAAGCTTTCTTT
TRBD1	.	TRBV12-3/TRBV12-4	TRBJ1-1	CASSLRDRGRAFF	TGTGCCAGCAGTTTACGGGACAGGGGCCGGGCTTTCTTT
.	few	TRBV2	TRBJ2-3	CATGPGPNTDTQYF	TGTGCCACGGGACCGGGACCAAACACAGATACGCAGTATTTT
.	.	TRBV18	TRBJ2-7	CASSKLASSEQYF	TGTGCCAGCTCAAAGCTAGCGTCGAGTGAGCAGTACTTC
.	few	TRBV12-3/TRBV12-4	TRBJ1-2	CASSLIITDRTNYGYTF	TGTGCCAGCAGTCTCATCATTACGGACAGAACTAACTATGGCTACACCTTC
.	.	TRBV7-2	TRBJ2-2	CASSPNSRRATGELFF	TGTGCCAGCAGCCCCAACTCCCGCCGGGCCACCGGGGAGCTGTTTTTT
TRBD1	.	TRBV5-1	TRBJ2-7	CASSQRTGLYEQYF	TGCGCCAGCAGCCAACGGACAGGGCTCTACGAGCAGTACTTC
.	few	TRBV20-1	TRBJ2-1	CSARDREIEQFF	TGCAGTGCTAGAGATCGCGAGATTGAGCAGTTCTTC
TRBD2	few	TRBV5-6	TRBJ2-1	CASSLLTGGYNEQFF	TGTGCCAGCAGCTTGCTAACGGGGGGATACAATGAGCAGTTCTTC
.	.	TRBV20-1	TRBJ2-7	CSASYVRNEQYF	TGCAGTGCTAGTTATGTCCGGAACGAGCAGTACTTC
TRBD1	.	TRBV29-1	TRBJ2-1	CSVAGGANNGQFF	TGCAGCGTGGCAGGGGGCGCGAACAATGGGCAGTTCTTC
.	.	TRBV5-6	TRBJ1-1	CASSPGGLGGTEAFF	TGTGCCAGCAGCCCGGGGGGGCTCGGGGGTACTGAAGCTTTCTTT
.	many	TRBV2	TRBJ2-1	CASSEGYNEQFF	TGTGCCAGCAGTGAAGGGTACAATGAGCAGTTCTTC
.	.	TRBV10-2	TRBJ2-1	CAISESIGGAPVNNEQFF	TGCGCCATCAGTGAGTCGATTGGGGGGGCCCCCGTGAACAATGAGCAGTTCTTC
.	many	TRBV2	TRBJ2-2	CASSKTRFTGELFF	TGTGCCAGCAGTAAGACTAGGTTCACCGGGGAGCTGTTTTTT
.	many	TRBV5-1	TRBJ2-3	CASSLQGRTDTQYF	TGTGCCAGCAGCTTACAGGGTAGGACAGATACGCAGTATTTT
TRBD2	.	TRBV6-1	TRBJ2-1	CASSPTSGSSNEQFF	TGTGCCAGCAGTCCGACTAGCGGTTCGTCCAATGAGCAGTTCTTC
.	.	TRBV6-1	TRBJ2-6	CASHQMFSGANVLTF	TGTGCCAGCCACCAAATGTTCTCTGGGGCCAACGTCCTGACTTTC
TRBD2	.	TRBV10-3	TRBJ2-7	CAITAATSGNYEQYF	TGTGCCATCACCGCGGCGACTAGCGGGAACTACGAGCAGTACTTC
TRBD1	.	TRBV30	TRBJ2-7	CACRELPGQGSEQYF	TGTGCCTGTCGGGAGCTTCCGGGACAGGGGAGCGAGCAGTACTTC
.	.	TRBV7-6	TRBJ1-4	CASSSRDVGMREKLFF	TGTGCCAGCAGTTCCCGAGATGTAGGGATGAGAGAAAAACTGTTTTTT
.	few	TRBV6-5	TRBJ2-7	CASSYGRRSSYEQYF	TGTGCCAGCAGTTACGGCCGACGGAGCTCCTACGAGCAGTACTTC
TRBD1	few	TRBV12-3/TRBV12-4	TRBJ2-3	CASSSGQRFDTQYF	TGTGCCAGCAGTTCGGGACAGCGGTTTGATACGCAGTATTTT
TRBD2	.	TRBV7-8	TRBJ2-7	CPSSLATSGSYEQYF	TGTCCCAGCAGCTTAGCAACTAGCGGGAGTTACGAGCAGTACTTC